The 20 T cell receptor beta chains listed next were all sequenced from one sample in a study of T cells in Graves' hyperthyroidism and ophthalmopathy (dated by TCRdb to the late 2010s). The library was built by means of multiplex PCR. Sequencing took place on an Illumina HiSeq 2000. The TCR beta CDR3 regions were amplified from RNA transcripts. For the first round of RT-PCR on the TCR CDR3, the HTBI primer set was used together with the Qiagen OneStep RT-PCR kit. TCRdb took the public reads, trimmed them with fastp at Q25, ran MiXCR for clone calling and kept in-frame beta chains. Each CDR3 protein appears once, grouped with its most common genes and DNA. This sample holds about 350,000 distinct CDR3 sequences; approximately 15% were observed only once. The top ten clones comprise under 30% of the sample. Sequenced: blood. Receptors originate from a woman in her twenties or thirties with Graves' hyperthyroidism.

Ten or more counts support this clonotype. The chain combines TRBV12-3 or TRBV12-4 with TRBJ2-7; 7 bases agree with TRBD1. This CDR3 contains 19 residues. J was trimmed by 2 bases and V by 4 bases; bases with no gene match: 20. The CDR3 loop is CASSSIQLGQALRTYEQYF. Written as DNA, the CDR3 is TGTGCCAGCAGTTCAATTCAGTTAGGACAGGCCTTACGTACCTACGAGCAGTACTTC.

This chain connects TRBV7-2 to TRBJ2-3; TRBD2 matches at 7 bases. V dropped 0 bases and J dropped 0; count of bases not matched to a gene: 9. The germline V gene encodes CDR1 SGHTA and CDR2 FQGNSA. This CDR3 region has 18 residues. CDR3 residues: CASSLAKVISGSTDTQYF. The CDR3 nucleotides are TGTGCCAGCAGCTTAGCCAAAGTGATTAGCGGGAGCACAGATACGCAGTATTTT.

This chain uses TRBV12-3 or TRBV12-4 with TRBJ1-5; 9 nucleotides line up with TRBD1. Trimming took 4 bases from V and 4 from J; bases not matched to a gene: 8. The CDR3 consists of 16 residues. The CDR3 DNA follows: TGTGCCAGCAGTTCCTCCGGGACAGGGAGAAATCAGCCCCAGCATTTT. Amino acid sequence: CASSSSGTGRNQPQHF.

This sequence joins TRBV5-1 and TRBJ1-1; D unresolved. Germline V lookup: CDR1 SGHRS, CDR2 YFSETQ. V lost 0 bases, J lost 3 bases, and 9 bases lay in between. The CDR3 extends over 14 amino acids. The chain's CDR3 is CASSLGSGYTEAFF. CDR3 in DNA: TGCGCCAGCAGCTTGGGATCCGGGTACACTGAAGCTTTCTTT.

This clonotype was counted many times. The V gene is TRBV5-1, the J gene TRBJ1-6; D possibly corresponds to TRBD1 (6 bases). V was shortened by 0 bases and J by 10 bases, with 20 bases between the two germline ends. Per germline, CDR1 SGHRS and CDR2 YFSETQ. The CDR3 consists of 17 residues. The CDR3: CASSLGSGTKGSSPLHF. The CDR3 nucleotides are TGCGCCAGCAGCTTGGGCTCCGGGACAAAGGGCTCATCACCCCTCCACTTT.

This clonotype showed up many times. The chain carries TRBV28 and TRBJ2-5; D unresolved. Looked up from germline, CDR1 is MDHEN and CDR2 is SYDVKM. CDR3 length: 14 residues. The ends were cut back, 5 bases at V and 2 bases at J, with 12 bases in the middle. The DNA of the CDR3 is TGTGCCAGCAGTGTCCCCTCCCGGCAAGAGACCCAGTACTTC. Translating it yields CASSVPSRQETQYF.

This clonotype showed up just a few times. The chain recombines TRBV20-1 with TRBJ2-5; TRBD2 is a possible D gene (6 bases). Germline CDR1 and CDR2: DFQATT and SNEGSKA (reference sequence). The ends were cut back, 2 bases at V and 5 bases at J, with 12 bases in the middle. CDR3 length equals 13 residues. DNA for the CDR3: TGCAGTGCTAGATTGGCGGGGTTTGAGACCCAGTACTTC. Protein product: CSARLAGFETQYF.

This clonotype was detected only a few times. This chain uses TRBV20-1 with TRBJ1-6; perhaps TRBD1 as D (6 bases). This CDR3 comprises 15 residues. V was shortened by 5 bases and J by 10 bases, with 21 bases between the two germline ends. Per the germline V gene, CDR1 is DFQATT and CDR2 is SNEGSKA (reference sequence). This chain's CDR3 is CSAPYGGARESPLHF. CDR3 DNA sequence: TGCAGTGCTCCCTATGGGGGGGCCCGAGAGTCACCCCTCCACTTT.

This clonotype was counted many times. This chain joins TRBV15 and TRBJ2-1; 9 nucleotides match TRBD2. Germline assignment: CDR1 LNHNV and CDR2 YYDKDF (reference sequence). V trimming: 4 bases; J trimming: 6 bases; junction bases outside the gene matches: 7. CDR3 length: 15 amino acids. CDR3 in amino acids: CATSNLAGWGNEQFF. The CDR3 DNA sequence: TGTGCCACCAGCAATCTAGCGGGATGGGGCAATGAGCAGTTCTTC.

This chain's CDR3 is CASSPGTSGNTGELFF. The CDR3 DNA sequence: TGTGCCAGCAGCCCTGGCACTAGCGGGAACACCGGGGAGCTGTTTTTT. The chain uses TRBV9 and TRBJ2-2; the match to TRBD2 covers 8 bases. CDR3 size: 16 residues. V shed 4 bases and J 1 base; nucleotides not matched to a gene: 6. CDR1 SGDLS and CDR2 YYNGEE come from the germline V gene.

This clonotype was observed at least ten times. The chain links TRBV28 to TRBJ2-3; D possibly matches TRBD1 or TRBD2 (6 bases each). This CDR3 has 14 amino acids. Germline loops: CDR1 MDHEN, CDR2 SYDVKM. The V and J ends lost 5 bases and 9 bases respectively, with 18 bases between them. For the CDR3, the DNA is TGTGCCAGCAGTGTGGAGGCTAGGGGGGTCACGCAGTATTTT. This encodes CASSVEARGVTQYF.

Concerning this clonotype itself: A much larger clone is a single base away; this may be a read error. This chain's CDR3 is CASSYPELVDHPGQYF. The CDR3 DNA reads as TGTGCCAGCAGTTACCCGGAACTAGTGGACCACCCAGGGCAGTACTTC. The rearrangement links TRBV6-2 or TRBV6-3 to TRBJ2-7; D is possibly TRBD2 (5 bases). CDR1 MNHEY and CDR2 SVGEGT come from the germline V gene. Trimming took 2 bases from V and 9 from J, leaving 23 bases between them. This CDR3 has 16 amino acids.

This clonotype was observed at least ten times. V is TRBV20-1 and J is TRBJ1-5; a weak D match, TRBD1 (5 bases). The germline gives CDR1 DFQATT, CDR2 SNEGSKA (reference sequence). The CDR3 covers 14 residues. Trimming removed 3 bases at V and 1 base at J, with 10 bases between. DNA of the CDR3: TGCAGTGCTAGTGGGACGTCAAGCAATCAGCCCCAGCATTTT. Amino acids: CSASGTSSNQPQHF.

This clonotype showed up many times. The chain employs TRBV20-1 and TRBJ2-7; TRBD2 might be the D (6 bases). Germline-derived CDR1 and CDR2 are DFQATT and SNEGSKA (reference sequence). Between the trimmed V and J ends, which lost 1 base and 6 bases, there was a span of 10 bases. The CDR3 spans 12 residues. This CDR3 is CSARAGVAEQYF. Here the CDR3 DNA reads TGCAGTGCTAGAGCGGGAGTAGCCGAGCAGTACTTC.

There are many counts of this clonotype. The chain couples TRBV20-1 to TRBJ2-5; no firm D call. Trimming pared 5 bases from V and 2 bases from J, leaving 12 bases between. The CDR3 length is 13 residues. Germline CDR1 DFQATT, CDR2 SNEGSKA (reference sequence). CDR3 loop: CSARPGRQETQYF. In DNA, the CDR3 is TGCAGTGCTCGGCCAGGACGGCAAGAGACCCAGTACTTC.

The chain recombines TRBV6-2 or TRBV6-3 with TRBJ2-7; 9 bases align to TRBD1. Trimming cost V 2 bases and J 4 bases; bases outside gene matches: 9. Germline CDR1 reads MNHEY; CDR2 reads SVGEGT. There are 16 residues in the CDR3. CDR3 residues: CASSYRGTGPSYEQYF. Here the CDR3 DNA reads TGTGCCAGCAGTTACCGGGGGACAGGGCCTAGTTACGAGCAGTACTTC.

CDR3 amino acids: CASSPSSGPNTGELFF. The CDR3 coding sequence is TGTGCCAGCAGTCCCTCTAGCGGTCCGAACACCGGGGAGCTGTTTTTT. V and J are TRBV5-6 and TRBJ2-2, with 7 positions matching TRBD2. Germline V gene data show CDR1 as SGHDT and CDR2 as YYEEEE. The CDR3 has 16 residues. The trim removed 5 bases at V and 0 bases at J, leaving 7 bases unmatched.

This clonotype was seen more than once but under ten times. The chain carries TRBV4-2 and TRBJ2-1; TRBD2 is a possible D gene (6 bases). V lost 4 bases and J 12 bases, leaving 22 bases between the germline ends. Per the germline V gene, CDR1 is LGHNA and CDR2 is YNFKEQ. This CDR3 region has 15 residues. In DNA, the CDR3 is TGTGCCAGCAGCCCAGAAGCGGGCCTGGAACGGGGGCAGTTCTTC. Protein sequence: CASSPEAGLERGQFF.

This clonotype was counted between two and nine times. The rearrangement uses TRBV2 and TRBJ2-1; 10 nucleotides align to TRBD2. Germline V gene sequence: CDR1 SNHLY, CDR2 FYNNEI. Trimming removed 8 bases from V and 6 bases from J; junction bases left unmatched: 10. CDR3 size: 15 residues. The CDR3, as DNA: TGTGCCAGCGAAGAAGGACTAGCGGCTTTCAATGAGCAGTTCTTC. Translation gives CASEEGLAAFNEQFF. Complete variable domain (other parts from reference TRBV2 and TRBJ2-1): EPEVTQTPSHQVTQMGQEVILRCVPISNHLYFYWYRQILGQKVEFLVSFYNNEISEKSEIFDDQFSVERPDGSNFTLKIRSTKLEDSAMYFCASEEGLAAFNEQFFGPGTRLTVL.

V is TRBV28 and J is TRBJ2-3, with TRBD2 matching 8 bases. Germline CDR1 is MDHEN and CDR2 is SYDVKM. V lost 10 bases to trimming and J lost 3 bases; unmatched junction nucleotides: 15. The CDR3 runs 16 residues. For the CDR3, the DNA is TGTGCCACCTCTGGGGGGAGCGGGAGAGGGACAGATACGCAGTATTTT. It translates to CATSGGSGRGTDTQYF.